This T cell receptor (beta chain) comes out of a study of blood T cells in healthy people across ages. About the study: Template switching picked up about one barcoded beta molecule for each two T cells.

Through a sample-barcoded 5' primer and a J-beta primer mix, a second PCR was run for roughly 6 to 11 cycles. Carrying 12 random nucleotides, a template-switch adaptor labeled each individual cDNA molecule. From the 5' RACE reads, TCRdb called clonotypes with MiXCR, one entry per CDR3 protein. The table includes 1,500,000 or so distinct CDR3 sequences, roughly 59% detected once. Germline V CDR1 and CDR2: DFQATT, SNEGSKA (reference sequence). Trimming shortened V by 3 bases and J by 4 bases, and 12 bases separated the two germline ends. The CDR3 loop spans 14 amino acids. The TCR comes from a man aged 18 to 29 in good health. This sequence joins TRBV20-1 and TRBJ1-4; D call uncertain. Sequences were obtained from blood. This CDR3 is CSARPGRFNEKLFF. In DNA form, the CDR3 reads TGCAGTGCTAGGCCTGGACGGTTTAATGAAAAACTGTTTTTT.